The rows below give T cell receptor beta chains drawn from one sample of a study of blood T cell repertoires in COVID-19. Method: immunoSEQ multiplex PCR; TCRdb's copy keeps in-frame clones and lacks some. The sample consists of fewer than 300,000 clones, around 86% of them appearing once. Material for sequencing was peripheral blood. Receptors originate from a man in his forties who had recovered from COVID-19. The CDR3 runs from the conserved cysteine through the conserved F or W. D genes are given only for firm matches. Size is omitted from some rows. Given values are once, few, many or a class for expanded clones.

D gene	J gene	V gene	clone size	CDR3 protein	CDR3 DNA
TRBD1	TRBJ2-7	TRBV27	once	CASSRAAGTGGPYEQYF	TGTGCCAGCAGCCGCGCGGCCGGGACAGGTGGGCCCTACGAGCAGTACTTC
NA	TRBJ1-2	TRBV19	NA	CASSVWADNYGYTF	TGTGCCAGTAGTGTTTGGGCAGATAACTATGGCTACACCTTC
TRBD1	TRBJ2-3	TRBV7-6	NA	CASSSRGRGGTDTQYF	TGTGCCAGCAGCTCCAGGGGGCGAGGGGGCACAGATACGCAGTATTTT
NA	TRBJ1-2	TRBV7-8	NA	CASSLGQGFETNYGYTF	TGTGCCAGCAGCTTAGGCCAGGGTTTTGAGACTAACTATGGCTACACCTTC
NA	TRBJ1-2	TRBV27	NA	CASSFQAGGGYGYTF	TGTGCCAGCAGTTTCCAGGCTGGGGGCGGCTATGGCTACACCTTC
TRBD2	TRBJ2-5	TRBV10-3	few	CAISETTTLAGVIQETQYF	TGTGCCATCAGTGAGACGACCACACTAGCGGGGGTCATACAAGAGACCCAGTACTTC
NA	TRBJ1-1	TRBV5-5	NA	CASSLVGPPNTEAFF	TGTGCCAGCAGCTTGGTTGGGCCGCCGAACACTGAAGCTTTCTTT
TRBD1	TRBJ2-5	TRBV18	NA	CASSPFWRTGDQETQYF	TGTGCCAGCTCACCTTTCTGGAGGACAGGGGACCAAGAGACCCAGTACTTC
NA	TRBJ2-5	TRBV11-2	NA	CASSLARPRGTRETQYF	TGTGCCAGCAGCTTAGCCCGACCCCGGGGAACACGGGAGACCCAGTACTTC
TRBD1	TRBJ1-2	TRBV4-2	NA	CASSQSPTGTGYGYTF	TGTGCCAGCAGCCAAAGTCCGACAGGGACTGGCTATGGCTACACCTTC
NA	TRBJ1-1	TRBV5-4	few	CASSLGISTEAFF	TGTGCCAGCAGCTTGGGAATCAGCACTGAAGCTTTCTTT
TRBD2	TRBJ2-1	TRBV3-1/TRBV3-2	NA	CASSPVWGAGGLNEQFF	TGTGCCAGCAGCCCCGTGTGGGGAGCGGGAGGCCTCAATGAGCAGTTCTTC
TRBD1	TRBJ2-3	TRBV6-5	NA	CASRLTGGADTQYF	TGTGCCAGCAGACTGACAGGGGGCGCAGATACGCAGTATTTT
NA	TRBJ2-7	TRBV19	few	CASSIESYREQYF	TGTGCCAGTAGTATAGAATCTTATCGCGAGCAGTACTTC
TRBD1	TRBJ2-7	TRBV5-1	NA	CASNPGQGEQYF	TGCGCCAGCAACCCGGGACAGGGAGAGCAGTACTTC
TRBD1	TRBJ1-1	TRBV5-1	NA	CASSPPGQEGSEAFF	TGCGCCAGCAGCCCCCCGGGACAGGAGGGGTCTGAAGCTTTCTTT
NA	TRBJ2-7	TRBV15	once	CATSPRRDSSYEQYF	TGTGCCACCAGCCCAAGGAGGGATAGCTCCTACGAGCAGTACTTC
NA	TRBJ2-5	TRBV6-6	NA	CASSGAGLETQYF	TGTGCCAGCAGTGGGGCGGGGTTAGAGACCCAGTACTTC
TRBD2	TRBJ2-4	TRBV3-1/TRBV3-2	once	CASSQTRPSGKNIQYF	TGTGCCAGCAGCCAAACCAGACCTAGCGGTAAAAACATTCAGTACTTC
NA	TRBJ1-5	TRBV6-5	few	CASRRGINQPQHF	TGTGCCAGCAGGCGGGGTATCAATCAGCCCCAGCATTTT
NA	TRBJ2-3	TRBV2	NA	CASTPGLNPTDTQYF	TGTGCCAGCACCCCGGGACTCAATCCTACAGATACGCAGTATTTT
TRBD1	TRBJ2-5	TRBV18	NA	CASSLNRGQETQYF	TGTGCCAGCTCACTAAACAGGGGCCAAGAGACCCAGTACTTC
TRBD1	TRBJ1-6	TRBV19	NA	CASSTKDRGISPLHF	TGTGCCAGTAGTACAAAGGACAGGGGGATTTCACCCCTCCACTTT
TRBD2	TRBJ2-3	TRBV18	NA	CASSPPGTRKADTQYF	TGTGCCAGCTCACCCCCTGGGACTAGGAAAGCAGATACGCAGTATTTT
NA	TRBJ2-7	TRBV19	NA	CASSILGAAYEQYF	TGTGCCAGTAGTATTTTGGGAGCGGCCTACGAGCAGTACTTC
NA	TRBJ1-1	TRBV19	NA	CASSPRNRGGSTEAFF	TGTGCCAGTAGTCCCAGGAATAGGGGTGGAAGCACTGAAGCTTTCTTT
NA	TRBJ1-1	TRBV13	NA	CASSLEGGNTEAFF	TGTGCCAGCAGCTTAGAGGGAGGGAACACTGAAGCTTTCTTT
TRBD2	TRBJ2-3	TRBV12-5	once	CASGLVREGTDTQYF	TGTGCTAGTGGTTTGGTGCGGGAGGGCACAGATACGCAGTATTTT
NA	TRBJ2-7	TRBV7-9	NA	CASSLSPYEQYF	TGTGCCAGCAGCTTGAGCCCCTACGAGCAGTACTTC
TRBD1	TRBJ2-2	TRBV19	NA	CASRGDSGTGELFF	TGTGCCAGTAGGGGGGACAGTGGCACCGGGGAGCTGTTTTTT
TRBD2	TRBJ2-3	TRBV2	NA	CASRSLAGDTDTQYF	TGTGCCAGCAGGTCACTAGCGGGGGACACAGATACGCAGTATTTT
NA	TRBJ2-1	TRBV7-2	NA	CASARLVSYNEQFF	TGTGCCAGCGCGAGACTCGTCTCCTACAATGAGCAGTTCTTC
NA	TRBJ2-2	TRBV5-5	NA	CASSLVVSAGELFF	TGTGCCAGCAGCTTGGTGGTCAGCGCCGGGGAGCTGTTTTTT
NA	TRBJ1-1	TRBV24-1	NA	CATSDMRTDQNTEAFF	TGTGCCACCAGTGATATGAGGACAGATCAGAACACTGAAGCTTTCTTT
TRBD2	TRBJ2-1	TRBV7-2	NA	CASSLAHKLTSDPYNEQFF	TGTGCCAGCAGCTTAGCCCACAAACTTACTAGCGATCCCTACAATGAGCAGTTCTTC
NA	TRBJ2-7	TRBV4-1	NA	CASSSYILPGSEQYF	TGCGCCAGCAGCTCTTACATATTACCAGGGTCCGAGCAGTACTTC